The following is a T cell receptor beta chain sequence with its context. The germline gives CDR1 KGHSH, CDR2 LQKENI. The CDR3 totals 17 residues. Trimming cost V 1 base and J 6 bases; bases outside gene matches: 9. The assay was immunoSEQ multiplex PCR, and TCRdb's table has in-frame clones only and misses some. The data contain around 120,000 clones, 69% of them singletons. The sample originates from a study of blood T cell repertoires in COVID-19. The chain has TRBV18 and TRBJ2-2; 9 bases map to TRBD1. Material for sequencing was peripheral blood. This clonotype was sampled from a man older than 75 with acute or convalescent COVID-19. The CDR3 protein is CASSPQLDRGYPGELFF. DNA for the CDR3: TGTGCCAGCTCACCACAATTGGACAGGGGTTACCCCGGGGAGCTGTTTTTT.